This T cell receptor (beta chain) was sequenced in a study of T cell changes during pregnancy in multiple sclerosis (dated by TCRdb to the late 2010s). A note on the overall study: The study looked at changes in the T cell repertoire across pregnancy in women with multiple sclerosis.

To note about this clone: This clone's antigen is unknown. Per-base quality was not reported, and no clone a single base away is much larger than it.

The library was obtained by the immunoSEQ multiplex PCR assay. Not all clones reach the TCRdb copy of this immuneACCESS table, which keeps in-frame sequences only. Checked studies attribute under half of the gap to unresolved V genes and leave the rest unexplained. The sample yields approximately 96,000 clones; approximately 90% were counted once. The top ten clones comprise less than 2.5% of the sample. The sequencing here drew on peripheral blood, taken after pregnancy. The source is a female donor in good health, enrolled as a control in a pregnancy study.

The CDR3 region: CASRDRDLRLEQFF. At the DNA level, the sequence is TGTGCCAGCAGGGACCGGGACTTACGACTTGAGCAGTTCTTC. The V gene is TRBV6-6 and the J gene is TRBJ2-1; a weak D assignment points to TRBD2 (6 bases agree). CDR1 and CDR2 (MNHNY, SVGAGI) derive from the germline V gene (reference sequence). CDR3 length: 14 amino acids, cysteine to phenylalanine. This entry keeps only the CDR3 DNA: 42 bases, framed from base 1. The trim is 6 bases for V and 9 bases for J, with a gap of 18 bases between the germline ends.